This T cell receptor beta chain was identified in a study of blood T cells in healthy people across ages. CDR3 length: 14 amino acids. CDR1 DFQATT and CDR2 SNEGSKA come from the germline V gene (reference sequence). The V end lost 5 bases, the J end lost 0 bases, and 11 bases lay between the germline ends. The sample holds many counts of this clonotype. The antigen remains unidentified. Using a J-beta primer mix together with a sample-barcoded 5' primer, a second PCR was run for roughly 6 to 11 cycles. Per-sample output comprised a minimum of 2.5 million paired-end reads containing CDR3. TCRdb itself ran the 5' RACE reads through MiXCR, one entry per CDR3 protein. The sample contains some 670,000 distinct CDR3 sequences, over 40% of which appear only once. Study-wide results and limits: Roughly linear age-related decline in beta diversity appeared, significant by age approximately 41.

The receptor's source is a woman older than 75 in good health. This sequence joins TRBV20-1 and TRBJ2-4; unclear D gene. Sequencing input: blood. Here the CDR3 reads CSAPPVRAKNIQYF. In nucleotides, the CDR3 is TGCAGTGCTCCTCCCGTAAGAGCCAAAAACATTCAGTACTTC.